The 7 T cell receptor beta chains below were found in one sample sequenced in a study of CD8+ T cells in alopecia areata. Once RNA had been extracted, it was reverse transcribed into cDNA to act as the sequencing template. TCRdb keeps only in-frame clones here, not all; method: immunoSEQ multiplex PCR. The table records over 150,000 clones, 56% of them present only once. The sample was CD8+ T cells sorted from blood. Source of these receptors: a human donor in good health.

This clone showed up just a few times. The chain recombines TRBV23-1 with TRBJ1-5; the D is unclear. TRBV23-1 is reported as an ORF; its role is uncertain. This CDR3 is built from 11 residues. Trimming cost V 4 bases and J 6 bases, with 4 bases left between them. As DNA, the CDR3 is TGCGCCAGCAGTCTTGGTCAGCCCCAGCATTTT. Translating gives CASSLGQPQHF.

This clone turned up a few times. The chain links TRBV9 to TRBJ1-3; no reliable D call. The CDR3 runs 12 residues. The germline V gene has CDR1 SGDLS and CDR2 YYNGEE. V lost 4 bases, J lost 0 bases, and 2 bases lay in between. The CDR3, as DNA: TGTGCCAGCAGCCCCTCTGGAAACACCATATATTTT. Its translation: CASSPSGNTIYF.

The rearrangement joins TRBV2 to TRBJ2-3, with no clear D. Looked up from germline, CDR1 is SNHLY and CDR2 is FYNNEI. The ends were cut back, 3 bases at V and 4 bases at J, with 5 bases in the middle. The CDR3 has 12 amino acids. CDR3 DNA sequence: TGTGCCAGCAGTGACAGCTCAGATACGCAGTATTTT. As protein: CASSDSSDTQYF.

V usage is TRBV9 and J usage is TRBJ2-1; 8 bases are shared with TRBD2. Unmatched junction bases numbered 6, after V lost 0 bases and J lost 4 bases. The germline V gene encodes CDR1 SGDLS and CDR2 YYNGEE. This CDR3 is built from 16 residues. The CDR3 protein is CASSVVPAGAYNEQFF. For the CDR3, the DNA is TGTGCCAGCAGCGTAGTTCCAGCGGGGGCTTACAATGAGCAGTTCTTC.

This clone was detected a few times. This chain joins TRBV2 and TRBJ2-1, with 10 bases lining up with TRBD1. J gave up 12 bases and V 3 bases, and 2 bases lay outside the gene matches. The CDR3 covers 12 residues. Germline CDR1 is SNHLY and CDR2 is FYNNEI. This CDR3 reads CASSDRDRGQFF. The CDR3 DNA reads TGTGCCAGCAGTGATCGGGACAGGGGGCAGTTCTTC.

The chain is built from TRBV13 and TRBJ1-5; the D gene is possibly TRBD1 (6 bases). There are 14 residues in the CDR3. The germline V gene has CDR1 PRHDT and CDR2 FYEKMQ (reference sequence). Trimming shortened V by 6 bases and J by 6 bases, and 15 bases separated the two germline ends. CDR3 bases: TGTGCCAGCAGTCTCAAAGGGGGAGGTCAGCCCCAGCATTTT. Translation gives CASSLKGGGQPQHF.

The V call is TRBV4-1, the J call TRBJ1-2; 8 bases map to TRBD1. Germline V CDR1 and CDR2: MGHRA, YSYEKL. This CDR3 has 17 residues. Trimming took 0 bases from V and 4 from J; bases not matched to a gene: 10. CDR3 protein: CASSQDPRDRGRYGYTF. The DNA of the CDR3 is TGCGCCAGCAGCCAAGACCCGAGAGACAGGGGACGCTATGGCTACACCTTC.